This paragraph covers one T cell receptor (beta chain) sequence. This specimen comes from a study of glioma-infiltrating T cells after dendritic cell vaccination. About the study: The vaccine used monocyte-derived dendritic cells pulsed overnight with autologous tumor lysate.

Primers: 60 V beta forward and 13 J beta reverse. Using immunoSEQ multiplex PCR, the repertoire was profiled, and TCRdb retains in-frame clones only, with some absent. The table has tens of thousands of clones, over 70% seen once. Trimming cost V 3 bases and J 2 bases, with 7 bases left between them. The CDR3 length is 13 residues. Per germline, CDR1 KGHSH and CDR2 LQKENI. The sample was blood, taken before dendritic cell vaccination. The receptor was derived from a human donor with glioblastoma. The gene calls are TRBV18 and TRBJ2-5; tentative D call: TRBD2 (5 bases). CDR3 loop: CASSPPGQETQYF. The CDR3 DNA reads TGTGCCAGCTCACCCCCGGGGCAAGAGACCCAGTACTTC.